This T cell receptor beta chain was captured by sequencing in a study of blood T cell repertoires in COVID-19. Clones were sequenced by immunoSEQ multiplex PCR, and TCRdb holds only the in-frame ones, with some missing. The sample shows some 58,000 clones, 80% to 90% of them seen only once. Deletions cut 3 bases from V and 2 bases from J, with 17 bases between. Germline V gives CDR1 SGHNT, CDR2 YYREEE (reference sequence). There are 17 residues in the CDR3. This TCR derives from a man in his sixties with COVID-19, enrolled during active disease. This chain links TRBV5-4 with TRBJ1-4, with D hard to call. Sequenced material: peripheral blood. As DNA, the CDR3 is TGTGCCAGCAGCTCCGGACGGACTAGGACGACTAATGAAAAACTGTTTTTT. Translating gives CASSSGRTRTTNEKLFF.